Here is one T cell receptor (beta chain) with its context. Its antigen is undetermined. Naive-designated CD8 cells lacked CD45RO, were positively enriched for CCR7, and omitted terminally differentiated effector memory CD45RA+ cells. These data come from a study of shared clonotypes between healthy human individuals. Findings of the study overall: Around 5.4% of naive CD4 clonotypes were common to a handful of donors. There were few donors, and this limited the genetic and exposure-history diversity represented. It was expected that sequencing depth would affect clonotype sharing among donors.

V was clipped by 2 bases and J by 3 bases; unmatched bases: 9. Germline assignment: CDR1 SGHVS and CDR2 FQNEAQ. The CDR3 sequence is 16 residues long. The data were produced by immunoSEQ multiplex PCR, yet TCRdb's version contains in-frame clones alone and is incomplete. The data show roughly 2.1 million clones, about 92% seen once. This rearrangement joins TRBV7-8 to TRBJ2-5; 7 bases map to TRBD1. The receptor was isolated from a man aged 18 to 29 in good health. Some clones in this sample may be carry-over from other donors' samples. Sequences were obtained from naive CD8+ T cells from PBMCs. The CDR3 sequence is CASSLIQGDREETQYF. For the CDR3, the DNA is TGTGCCAGCAGCTTAATCCAGGGGGACAGAGAAGAGACCCAGTACTTC.